The subject of this entry is one TCR beta chain. Its antigen is not identified. The data were taken from a study of cytomegalovirus exposure and HLA in healthy donors. Researchers ran the PCR with 60 Vbeta and 13 Jbeta primers. Produced via immunoSEQ multiplex PCR; TCRdb's table is partial and in-frame only. In the table there are around 150,000 clones, 76% of which are singletons. Study-level points and caveats: A further, later analysis showed that HLA-associated TCR beta chains (compared with equally common others) were more clonally expanded. The authors later found most CMV-associated TCR beta chains appeared HLA-restricted. Information on immune exposure was restricted to one variable (CMV serostatus).

Germline V gives CDR1 KGHSH, CDR2 LQKENI. V was pared by 4 bases and J by 6 bases, with 8 bases of the junction left unmatched. The CDR3 totals 14 residues. This sequence originates from a female donor in good health and CMV-seropositive. This rearrangement joins TRBV18 to TRBJ1-1; 7 bases agree with TRBD1. The sample consisted of PBMCs. The CDR3 nucleotides read TGTGCCAGCTCACTAGACAGGGTTTGGTCTGAAGCTTTCTTT. Translated: CASSLDRVWSEAFF.